This record looks at one TCR beta chain sequence and its context. The antigen remains undetermined. Median age around 12 years (roughly 2.1-22.9); median disease duration about 7 years (0.2-19.1). Germline assignment: CDR1 LNHDA and CDR2 SQIVND (reference sequence). The CDR3 is made up of 14 amino acids. DNA is not recorded here. This sample stems from a study of synovial regulatory T cells in juvenile arthritis. As for the study in general: Over five patients were on methotrexate and three were untreated.

The repertoire was sequenced with immunoSEQ multiplex PCR; TCRdb's copy has only in-frame clones and lacks some. The sample is made up of roughly 9,200 clones, and the top ten hold around 0.91% of it. Study results and limitations: Largely private between patients, iaTreg TCR repertoires showed partial overlap with synovial Teff and blood CPL repertoires. Compared with other blood Treg cells, inflammation-associated Treg cells had reduced TCR diversity.

Sequences were obtained from Treg cells from blood. Described subset: remaining (HLA-DR-negative) circulating blood Treg cells. The gene calls are TRBV19 and TRBJ2-3; the TRBD1 assignment by TCRdb is unverifiable without DNA. The receptor's source is a donor younger than 30 with juvenile idiopathic arthritis. The CDR3 sequence: CASSINRGTDTQYF.